What follows describes a single T cell receptor beta chain. The source of the sample is a study of blood T cell repertoires in COVID-19. Whole-study context: Acute and convalescent COVID-19 specimens originated in the United States, Italy and Spain. Nucleic acid was either cDNA or gDNA, and it came from T cells, B-cell-depleted T cells, or PBMCs.

V trimming: 7 bases; J trimming: 7 bases; junction bases outside the gene matches: 9. Germline V CDR1 and CDR2: MNHEY, SVGAGI. CDR3 length equals 13 residues. In the original analysis: Estimation of nucleated cell counts was performed using reference gene primer amplification. Profiling relied on immunoSEQ multiplex PCR, and the TCRdb table lists in-frame clones only, not all of them. V, J and clone size are those of that table, while D and trimming were read from the DNA. The table has approximately 170,000 clones, about 86% seen once. Sequenced input: peripheral blood. V and J are TRBV6-5 and TRBJ1-2, with 7 bases identical to TRBD1. This sequence originates from a woman of 80 years or more in a cohort sampled during active or convalescent COVID-19. CDR3 DNA sequence: TGTGCCAGCATATCACCAGGGGGGACTGGCTACACCTTC. Translation gives CASISPGGTGYTF.